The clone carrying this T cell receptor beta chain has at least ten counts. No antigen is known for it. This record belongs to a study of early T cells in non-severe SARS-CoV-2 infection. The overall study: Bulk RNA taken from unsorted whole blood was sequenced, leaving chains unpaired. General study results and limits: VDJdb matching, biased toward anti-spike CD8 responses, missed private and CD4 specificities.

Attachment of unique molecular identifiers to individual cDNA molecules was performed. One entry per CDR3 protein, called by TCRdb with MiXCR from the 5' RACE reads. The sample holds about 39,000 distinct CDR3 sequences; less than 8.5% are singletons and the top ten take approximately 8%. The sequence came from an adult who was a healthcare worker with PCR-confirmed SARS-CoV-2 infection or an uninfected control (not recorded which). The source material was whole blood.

This CDR3 is CASSTRDGKKLFF. CDR3 bases: TGTGCCAGCAGCACCCGGGACGGGAAAAAACTGTTTTTT. V gene TRBV7-8 combines with J gene TRBJ1-4, with a possible D match to TRBD1 (5 bases). V gave up 5 bases and J gave up 9 bases, with 13 bases separating them. The CDR3 sequence is 13 residues long. Germline V gene sequence: CDR1 SGHVS, CDR2 FQNEAQ.